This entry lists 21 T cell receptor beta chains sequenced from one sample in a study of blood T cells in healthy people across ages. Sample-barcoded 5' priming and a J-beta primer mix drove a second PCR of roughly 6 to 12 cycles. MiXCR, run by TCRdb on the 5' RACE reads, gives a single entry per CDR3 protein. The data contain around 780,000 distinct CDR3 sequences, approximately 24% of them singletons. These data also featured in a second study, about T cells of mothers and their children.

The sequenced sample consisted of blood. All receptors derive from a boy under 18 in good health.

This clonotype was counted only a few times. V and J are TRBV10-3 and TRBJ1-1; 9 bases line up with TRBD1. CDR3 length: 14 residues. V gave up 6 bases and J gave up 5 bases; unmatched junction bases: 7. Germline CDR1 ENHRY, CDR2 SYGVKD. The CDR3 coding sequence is TGTGCCATCAGCATCCGGGACAGGGCTACTGAAGCTTTCTTT. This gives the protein CAISIRDRATEAFF.

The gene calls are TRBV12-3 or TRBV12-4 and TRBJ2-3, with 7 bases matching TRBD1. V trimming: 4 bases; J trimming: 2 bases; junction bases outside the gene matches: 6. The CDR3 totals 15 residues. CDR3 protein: CASSSTGTDTDTQYF. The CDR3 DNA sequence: TGTGCCAGCAGTTCAACCGGGACAGACACAGATACGCAGTATTTT.

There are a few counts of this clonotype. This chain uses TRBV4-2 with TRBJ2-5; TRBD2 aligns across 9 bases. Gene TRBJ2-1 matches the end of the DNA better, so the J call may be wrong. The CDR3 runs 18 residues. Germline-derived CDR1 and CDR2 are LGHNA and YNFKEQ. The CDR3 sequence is CASRQRVPGLAANNEQFF. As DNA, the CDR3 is TGTGCCAGCAGACAAAGAGTCCCGGGACTAGCAGCTAACAATGAGCAGTTCTTC.

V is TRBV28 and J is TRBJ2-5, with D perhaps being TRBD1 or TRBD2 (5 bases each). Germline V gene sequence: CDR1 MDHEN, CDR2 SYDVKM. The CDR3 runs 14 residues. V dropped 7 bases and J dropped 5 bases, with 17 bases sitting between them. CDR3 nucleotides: TGTGCCAGCATCCACGTGGGGGACGGGGAGACCCAGTACTTC. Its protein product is CASIHVGDGETQYF. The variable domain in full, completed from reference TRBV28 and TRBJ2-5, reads DVKVTQSSRYLVKRTGEKVFLECVQDMDHENMFWYRQDPGLGLRLIYFSYDVKMKEKGDIPEGYSVSREKKERFSLILESASTNQTSMYLCASIHVGDGETQYFGPGTRLLVL.

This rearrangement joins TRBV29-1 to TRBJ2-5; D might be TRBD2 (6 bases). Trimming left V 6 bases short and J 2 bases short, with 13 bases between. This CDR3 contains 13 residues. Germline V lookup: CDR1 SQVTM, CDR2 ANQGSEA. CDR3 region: CSVAPGGQETQYF. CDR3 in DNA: TGCAGCGTGGCCCCTGGGGGGCAAGAGACCCAGTACTTC.

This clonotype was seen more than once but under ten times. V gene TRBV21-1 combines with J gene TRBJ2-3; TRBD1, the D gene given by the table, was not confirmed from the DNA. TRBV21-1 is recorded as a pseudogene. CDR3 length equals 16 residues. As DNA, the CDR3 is TGTGCCAGCAGCAATAAGGACCGCGGGACCACAGATACGCAGTATTTT. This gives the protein CASSNKDRGTTDTQYF.

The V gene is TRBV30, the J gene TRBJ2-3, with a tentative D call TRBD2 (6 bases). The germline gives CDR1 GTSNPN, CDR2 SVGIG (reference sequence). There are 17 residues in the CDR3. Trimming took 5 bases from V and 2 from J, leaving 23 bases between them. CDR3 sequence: CAWLAPGKRVDTDTQYF. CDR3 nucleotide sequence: TGTGCCTGGTTAGCCCCCGGAAAGCGGGTTGACACAGATACGCAGTATTTT.

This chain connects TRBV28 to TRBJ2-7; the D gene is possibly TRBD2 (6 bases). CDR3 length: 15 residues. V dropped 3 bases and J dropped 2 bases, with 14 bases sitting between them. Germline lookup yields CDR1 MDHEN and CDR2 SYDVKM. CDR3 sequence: CASSFGGTPPYEQYF. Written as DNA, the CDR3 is TGTGCCAGCAGTTTCGGCGGGACTCCTCCCTACGAGCAGTACTTC.

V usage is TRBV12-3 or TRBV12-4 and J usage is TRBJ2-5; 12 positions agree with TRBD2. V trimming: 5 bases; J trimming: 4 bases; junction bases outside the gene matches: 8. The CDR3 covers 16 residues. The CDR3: CASSPLRLAGAETQYF. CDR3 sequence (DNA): TGTGCCAGCAGTCCCCTGCGACTAGCGGGGGCAGAGACCCAGTACTTC.

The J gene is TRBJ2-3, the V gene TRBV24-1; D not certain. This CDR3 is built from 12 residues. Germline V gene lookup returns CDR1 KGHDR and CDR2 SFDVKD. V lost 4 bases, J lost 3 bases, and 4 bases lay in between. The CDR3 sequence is CATSDQTDTQYF. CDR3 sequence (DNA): TGTGCCACCAGTGACCAGACAGATACGCAGTATTTT.

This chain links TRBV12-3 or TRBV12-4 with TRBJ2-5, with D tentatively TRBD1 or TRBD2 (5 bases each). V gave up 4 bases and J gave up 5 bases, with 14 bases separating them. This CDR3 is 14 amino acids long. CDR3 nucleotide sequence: TGTGCCAGCAGTTCGTGGGGACGAGTGGAGACCCAGTACTTC. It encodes CASSSWGRVETQYF.

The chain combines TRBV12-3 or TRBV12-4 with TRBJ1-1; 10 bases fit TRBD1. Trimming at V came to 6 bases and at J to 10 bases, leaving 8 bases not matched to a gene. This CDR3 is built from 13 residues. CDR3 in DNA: TGTGCCAGCAGGGGGACAGGGGAAGTCGGAGCTTTCTTT. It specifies CASRGTGEVGAFF.

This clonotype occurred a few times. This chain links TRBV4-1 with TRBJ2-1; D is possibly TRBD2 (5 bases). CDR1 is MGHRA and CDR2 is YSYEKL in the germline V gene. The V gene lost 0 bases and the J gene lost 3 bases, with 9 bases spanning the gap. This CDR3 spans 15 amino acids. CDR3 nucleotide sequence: TGCGCCAGCAGCCAAGATTTTCGGGGCTACAATGAGCAGTTCTTC. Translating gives CASSQDFRGYNEQFF.

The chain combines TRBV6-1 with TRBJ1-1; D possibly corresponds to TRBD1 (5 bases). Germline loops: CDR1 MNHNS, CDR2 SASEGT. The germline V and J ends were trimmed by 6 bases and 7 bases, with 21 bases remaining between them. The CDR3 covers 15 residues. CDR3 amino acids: CASRDPDSKIGEAFF. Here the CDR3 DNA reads TGTGCCAGCAGGGACCCCGACAGTAAAATCGGTGAAGCTTTCTTT.

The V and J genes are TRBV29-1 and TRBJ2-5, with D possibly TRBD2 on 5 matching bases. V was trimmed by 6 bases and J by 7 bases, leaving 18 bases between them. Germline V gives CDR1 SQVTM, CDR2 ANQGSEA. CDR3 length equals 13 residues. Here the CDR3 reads CSVLTGGETTQYF. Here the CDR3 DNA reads TGCAGCGTCCTGACTGGAGGAGAGACGACCCAGTACTTC.

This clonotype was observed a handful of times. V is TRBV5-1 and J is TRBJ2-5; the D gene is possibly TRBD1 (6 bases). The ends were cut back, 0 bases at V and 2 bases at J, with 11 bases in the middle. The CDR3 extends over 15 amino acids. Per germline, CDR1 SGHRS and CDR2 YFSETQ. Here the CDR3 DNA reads TGCGCCAGCAGCTTGGGGTCGGACAGACAAGAGACCCAGTACTTC. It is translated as CASSLGSDRQETQYF.

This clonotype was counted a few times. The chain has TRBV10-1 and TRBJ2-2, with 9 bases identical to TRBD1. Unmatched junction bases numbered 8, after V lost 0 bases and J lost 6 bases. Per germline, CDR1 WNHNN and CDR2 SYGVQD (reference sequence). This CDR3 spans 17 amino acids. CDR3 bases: TGCGCCAGCAGTGAGTCCCGGGACAGGGCCGGGGCCGGGGAGCTGTTTTTT. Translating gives CASSESRDRAGAGELFF.

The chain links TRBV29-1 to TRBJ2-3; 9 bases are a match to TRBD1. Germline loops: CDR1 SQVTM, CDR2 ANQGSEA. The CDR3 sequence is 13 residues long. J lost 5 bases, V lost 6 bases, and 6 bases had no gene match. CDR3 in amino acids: CSVGQGAGDTQYF. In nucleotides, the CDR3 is TGCAGCGTGGGACAGGGAGCGGGAGATACGCAGTATTTT.

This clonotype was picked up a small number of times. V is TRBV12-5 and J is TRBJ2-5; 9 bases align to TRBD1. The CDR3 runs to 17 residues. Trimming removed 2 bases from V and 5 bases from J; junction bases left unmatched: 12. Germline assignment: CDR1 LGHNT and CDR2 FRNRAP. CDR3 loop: CASGLKPLGQGRETQYF. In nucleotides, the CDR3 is TGTGCTAGTGGTTTGAAGCCCCTAGGACAGGGGAGGGAGACCCAGTACTTC.

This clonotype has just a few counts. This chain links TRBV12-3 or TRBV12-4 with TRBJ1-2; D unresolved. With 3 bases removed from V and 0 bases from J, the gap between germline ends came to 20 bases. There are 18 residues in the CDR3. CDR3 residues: CASSFLPASDLPNYGYTF. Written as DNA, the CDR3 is TGTGCCAGCAGTTTTCTTCCCGCGTCCGACCTACCTAACTATGGCTACACCTTC.

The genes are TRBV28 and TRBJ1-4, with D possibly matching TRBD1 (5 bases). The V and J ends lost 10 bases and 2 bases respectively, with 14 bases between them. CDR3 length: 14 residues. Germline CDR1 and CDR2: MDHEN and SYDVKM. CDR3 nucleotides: TGTGCCACTCGGGACCGCAGGACTAATGAAAAACTGTTTTTT. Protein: CATRDRRTNEKLFF.